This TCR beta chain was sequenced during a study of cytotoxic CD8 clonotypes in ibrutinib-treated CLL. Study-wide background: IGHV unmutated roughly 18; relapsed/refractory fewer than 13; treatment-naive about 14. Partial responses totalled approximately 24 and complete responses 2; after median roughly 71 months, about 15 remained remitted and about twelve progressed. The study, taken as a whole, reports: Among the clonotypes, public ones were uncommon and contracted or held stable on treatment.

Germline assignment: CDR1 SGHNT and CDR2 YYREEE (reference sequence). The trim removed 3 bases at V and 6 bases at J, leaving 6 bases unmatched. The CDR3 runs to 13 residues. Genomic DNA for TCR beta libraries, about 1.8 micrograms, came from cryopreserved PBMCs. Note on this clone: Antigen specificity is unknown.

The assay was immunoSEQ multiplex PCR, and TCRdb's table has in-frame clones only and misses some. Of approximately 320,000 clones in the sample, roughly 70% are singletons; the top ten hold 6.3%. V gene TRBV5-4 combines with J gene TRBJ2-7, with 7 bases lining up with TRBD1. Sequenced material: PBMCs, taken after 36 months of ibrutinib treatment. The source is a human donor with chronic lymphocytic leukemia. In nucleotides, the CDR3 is TGTGCCAGCAGCTCGGAAGGGGGCGGCGAGCAGTACTTC. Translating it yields CASSSEGGGEQYF.